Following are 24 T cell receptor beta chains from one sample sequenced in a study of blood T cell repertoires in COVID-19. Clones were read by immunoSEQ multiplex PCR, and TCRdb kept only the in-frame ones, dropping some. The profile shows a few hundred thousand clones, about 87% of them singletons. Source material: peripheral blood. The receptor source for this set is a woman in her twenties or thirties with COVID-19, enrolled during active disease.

This CDR3 is CATSRHPEILSGNSGNTIYF. The CDR3 DNA reads as TGTGCCACCAGCAGGCACCCAGAGATCCTATCGGGGAACTCTGGAAACACCATATATTTT. This chain connects TRBV15 to TRBJ1-3, with D uncertain. V was trimmed by 3 bases and J by 0 bases, leaving 24 bases between them. There are 20 residues in the CDR3. CDR1 is LNHNV and CDR2 is YYDKDF in the germline V gene (reference sequence).

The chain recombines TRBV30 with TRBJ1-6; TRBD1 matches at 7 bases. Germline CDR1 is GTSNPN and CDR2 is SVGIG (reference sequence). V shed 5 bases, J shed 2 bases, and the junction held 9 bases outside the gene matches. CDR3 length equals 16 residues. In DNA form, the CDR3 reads TGTGCCTGGGCGACAGGGACTTTCACCTATAATTCACCCCTCCACTTT. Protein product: CAWATGTFTYNSPLHF.

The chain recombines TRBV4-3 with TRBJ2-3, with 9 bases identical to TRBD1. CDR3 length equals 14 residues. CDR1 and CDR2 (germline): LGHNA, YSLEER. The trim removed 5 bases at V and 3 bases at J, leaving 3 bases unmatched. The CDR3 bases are TGCGCCAGCAGCTCCGGGACAGGGACAGATACGCAGTATTTT. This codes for CASSSGTGTDTQYF.

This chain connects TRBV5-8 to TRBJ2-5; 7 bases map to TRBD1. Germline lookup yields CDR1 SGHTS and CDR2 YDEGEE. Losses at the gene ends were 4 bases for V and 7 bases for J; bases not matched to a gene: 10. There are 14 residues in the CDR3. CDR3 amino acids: CASSPRQGTGTQYF. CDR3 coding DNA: TGTGCCAGCAGCCCGCGACAGGGTACGGGGACCCAGTACTTC.

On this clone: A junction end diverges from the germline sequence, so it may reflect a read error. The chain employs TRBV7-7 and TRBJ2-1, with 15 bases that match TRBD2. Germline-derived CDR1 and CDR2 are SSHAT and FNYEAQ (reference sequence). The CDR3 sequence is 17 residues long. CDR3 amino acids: CASSLLSGLAGGNEQFF. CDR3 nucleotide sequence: TGTGCTAGCAGCCTTCTATCCGGACTAGCGGGAGGGAATGAGCAGTTCTTC.

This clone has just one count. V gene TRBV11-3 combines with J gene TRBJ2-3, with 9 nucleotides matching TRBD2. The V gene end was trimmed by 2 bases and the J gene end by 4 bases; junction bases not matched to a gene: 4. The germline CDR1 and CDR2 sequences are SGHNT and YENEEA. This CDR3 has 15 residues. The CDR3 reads CASSLLAGSSDTQYF. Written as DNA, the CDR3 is TGTGCCAGCAGCTTACTAGCGGGATCGTCAGATACGCAGTATTTT.

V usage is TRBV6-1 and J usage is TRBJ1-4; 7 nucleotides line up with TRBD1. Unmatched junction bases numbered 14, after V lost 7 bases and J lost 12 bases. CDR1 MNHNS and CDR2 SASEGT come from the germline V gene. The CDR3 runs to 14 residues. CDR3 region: CASNIKGAESQLFF. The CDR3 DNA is TGTGCCAGCAACATCAAGGGGGCGGAGTCGCAACTGTTTTTT.

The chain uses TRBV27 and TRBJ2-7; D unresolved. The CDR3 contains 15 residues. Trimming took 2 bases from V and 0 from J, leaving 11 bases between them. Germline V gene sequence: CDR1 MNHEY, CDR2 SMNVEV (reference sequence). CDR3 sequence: CASSLGPTSSYEQYF. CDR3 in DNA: TGTGCCAGCAGTTTAGGTCCTACGAGCTCCTACGAGCAGTACTTC.

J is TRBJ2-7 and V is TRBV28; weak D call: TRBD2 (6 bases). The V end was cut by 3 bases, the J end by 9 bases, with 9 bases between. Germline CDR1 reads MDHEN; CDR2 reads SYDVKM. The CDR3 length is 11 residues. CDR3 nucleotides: TGTGCCAGCAGTTTGGGACTGGCGCAGTACTTC. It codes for CASSLGLAQYF.

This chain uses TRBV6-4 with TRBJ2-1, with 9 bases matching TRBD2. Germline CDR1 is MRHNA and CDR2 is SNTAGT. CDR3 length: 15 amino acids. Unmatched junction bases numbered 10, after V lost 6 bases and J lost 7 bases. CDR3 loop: CASSRGSGSVNEQFF. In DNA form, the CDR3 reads TGTGCCAGCAGCCGGGGTAGCGGGAGCGTAAATGAGCAGTTCTTC.

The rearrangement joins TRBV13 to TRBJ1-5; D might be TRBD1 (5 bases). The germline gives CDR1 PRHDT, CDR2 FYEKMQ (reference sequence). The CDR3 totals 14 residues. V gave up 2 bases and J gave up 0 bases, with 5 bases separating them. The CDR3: CASSLTGSNQPQHF. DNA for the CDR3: TGTGCCAGCAGCTTAACAGGTAGCAATCAGCCCCAGCATTTT. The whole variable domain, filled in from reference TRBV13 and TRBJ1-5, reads AAGVIQSPRHLIKEKRETATLKCYPIPRHDTVYWYQQGPGQDPQFLISFYEKMQSDKGSIPDRFSAQQFSDYHSELNMSSLELGDSALYFCASSLTGSNQPQHFGDGTRLSIL.

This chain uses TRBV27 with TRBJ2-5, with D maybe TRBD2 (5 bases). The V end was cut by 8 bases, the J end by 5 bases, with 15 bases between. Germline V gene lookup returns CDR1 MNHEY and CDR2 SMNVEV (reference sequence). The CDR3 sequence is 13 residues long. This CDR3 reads CASGLGRLETQYF. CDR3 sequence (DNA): TGTGCCAGCGGTCTGGGGAGATTGGAGACCCAGTACTTC.

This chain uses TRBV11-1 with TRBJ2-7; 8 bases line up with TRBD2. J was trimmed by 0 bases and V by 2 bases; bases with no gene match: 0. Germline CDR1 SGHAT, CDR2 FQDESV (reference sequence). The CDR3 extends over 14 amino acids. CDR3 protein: CASSLLAGSYEQYF. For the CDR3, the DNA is TGTGCCAGCAGCTTACTAGCGGGCTCCTACGAGCAGTACTTC.

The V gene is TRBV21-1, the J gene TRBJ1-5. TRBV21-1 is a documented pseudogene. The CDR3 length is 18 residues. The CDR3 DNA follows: TGTGCCAGCAGCCCCGCAGACGGTGAGAGAGGTAGCAATCAGCCCCAGCATTTT. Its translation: CASSPADGERGSNQPQHF.

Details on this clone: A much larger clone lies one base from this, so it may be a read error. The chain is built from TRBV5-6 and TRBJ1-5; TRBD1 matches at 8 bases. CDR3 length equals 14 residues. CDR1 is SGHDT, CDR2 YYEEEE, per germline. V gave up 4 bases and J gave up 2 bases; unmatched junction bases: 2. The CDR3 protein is CASSPGQGNQPQHF. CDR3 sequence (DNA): TGTGCCAGCAGCCCGGGACAGGGCAATCAGCCCCAGCATTTT.

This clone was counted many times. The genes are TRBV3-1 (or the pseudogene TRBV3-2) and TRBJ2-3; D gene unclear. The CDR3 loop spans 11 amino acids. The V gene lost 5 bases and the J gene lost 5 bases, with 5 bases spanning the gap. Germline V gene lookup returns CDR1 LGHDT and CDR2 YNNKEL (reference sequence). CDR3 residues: CASSVGDTQYF. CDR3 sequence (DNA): TGTGCCAGCAGCGTCGGAGATACGCAGTATTTT.

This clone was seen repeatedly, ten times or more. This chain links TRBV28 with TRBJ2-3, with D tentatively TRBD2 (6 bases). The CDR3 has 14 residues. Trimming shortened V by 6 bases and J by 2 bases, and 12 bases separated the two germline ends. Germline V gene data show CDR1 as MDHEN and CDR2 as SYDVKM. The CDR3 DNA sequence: TGTGCCAGCAGCCCCGGCGGGGTCACAGATACGCAGTATTTT. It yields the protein CASSPGGVTDTQYF.

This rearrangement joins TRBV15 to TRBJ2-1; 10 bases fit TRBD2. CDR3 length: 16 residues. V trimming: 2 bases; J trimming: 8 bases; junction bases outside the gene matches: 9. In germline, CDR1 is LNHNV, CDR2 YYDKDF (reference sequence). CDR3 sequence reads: CATSRSPGLAIDEQFF. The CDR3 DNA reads TGTGCCACCAGCAGATCCCCGGGACTAGCGATAGATGAGCAGTTCTTC.

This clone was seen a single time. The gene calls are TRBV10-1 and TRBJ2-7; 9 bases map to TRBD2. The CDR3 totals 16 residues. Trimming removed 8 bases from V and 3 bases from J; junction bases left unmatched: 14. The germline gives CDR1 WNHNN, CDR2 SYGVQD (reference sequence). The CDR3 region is CASSMIGVSGSYEQYF. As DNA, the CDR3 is TGCGCCAGCTCCATGATTGGGGTTAGCGGGAGCTACGAGCAGTACTTC.

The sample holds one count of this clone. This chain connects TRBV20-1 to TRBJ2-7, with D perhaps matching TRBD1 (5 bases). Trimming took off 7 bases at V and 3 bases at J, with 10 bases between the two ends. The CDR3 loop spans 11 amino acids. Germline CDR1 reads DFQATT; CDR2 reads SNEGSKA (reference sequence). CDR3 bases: TGCAGTGGCAGGGTATACTACGAGCAGTACTTC. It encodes CSGRVYYEQYF.

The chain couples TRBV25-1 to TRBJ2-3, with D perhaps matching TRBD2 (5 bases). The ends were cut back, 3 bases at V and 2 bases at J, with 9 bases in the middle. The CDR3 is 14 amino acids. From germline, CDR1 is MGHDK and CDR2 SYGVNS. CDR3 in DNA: TGTGCCAGCAGTGACCGAGGGAACACAGATACGCAGTATTTT. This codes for CASSDRGNTDTQYF.

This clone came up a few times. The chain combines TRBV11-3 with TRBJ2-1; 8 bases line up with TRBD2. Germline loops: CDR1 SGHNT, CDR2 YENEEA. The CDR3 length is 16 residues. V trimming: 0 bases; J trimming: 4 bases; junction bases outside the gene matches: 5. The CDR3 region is CASSLDGQREYNEQFF. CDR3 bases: TGTGCCAGCAGCTTAGATGGGCAGCGGGAGTACAATGAGCAGTTCTTC. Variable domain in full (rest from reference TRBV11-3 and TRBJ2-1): EAGVVQSPRYKIIEKKQPVAFWCNPISGHNTLYWYLQNLGQGPELLIRYENEEAVDDSQLPKDRFSAERLKGVDSTLKIQPAELGDSAVYLCASSLDGQREYNEQFFGPGTRLTVL.

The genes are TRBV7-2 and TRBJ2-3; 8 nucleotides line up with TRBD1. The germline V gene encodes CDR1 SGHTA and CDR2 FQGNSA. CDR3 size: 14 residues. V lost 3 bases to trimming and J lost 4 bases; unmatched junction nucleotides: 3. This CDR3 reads CASSLGQAPDTQYF. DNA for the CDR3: TGTGCCAGCAGCTTGGGACAGGCCCCAGATACGCAGTATTTT.

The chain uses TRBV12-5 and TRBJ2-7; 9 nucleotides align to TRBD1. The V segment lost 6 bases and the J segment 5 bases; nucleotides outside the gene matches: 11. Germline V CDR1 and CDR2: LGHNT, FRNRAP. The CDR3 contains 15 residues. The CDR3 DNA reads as TGTGCTAGTGGCCTTCCGGGACAGGGTATCCACGAGCAGTACTTC. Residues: CASGLPGQGIHEQYF.